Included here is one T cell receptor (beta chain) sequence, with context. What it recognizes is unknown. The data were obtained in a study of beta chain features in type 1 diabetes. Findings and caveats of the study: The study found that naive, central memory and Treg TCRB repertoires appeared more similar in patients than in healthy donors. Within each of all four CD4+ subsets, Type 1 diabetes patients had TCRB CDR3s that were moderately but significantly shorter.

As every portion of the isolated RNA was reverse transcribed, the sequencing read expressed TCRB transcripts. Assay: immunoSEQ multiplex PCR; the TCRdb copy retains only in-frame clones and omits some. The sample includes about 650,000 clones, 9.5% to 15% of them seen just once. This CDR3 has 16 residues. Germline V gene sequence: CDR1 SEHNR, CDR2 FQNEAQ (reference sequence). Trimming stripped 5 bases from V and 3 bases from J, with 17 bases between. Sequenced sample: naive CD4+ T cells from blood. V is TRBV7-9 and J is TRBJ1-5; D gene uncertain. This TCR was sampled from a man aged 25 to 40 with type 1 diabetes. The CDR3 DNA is TGTGCCAGCAGCCTATGGGGAAAAGGGATCAATCAGCCCCAGCATTTT. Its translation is CASSLWGKGINQPQHF.